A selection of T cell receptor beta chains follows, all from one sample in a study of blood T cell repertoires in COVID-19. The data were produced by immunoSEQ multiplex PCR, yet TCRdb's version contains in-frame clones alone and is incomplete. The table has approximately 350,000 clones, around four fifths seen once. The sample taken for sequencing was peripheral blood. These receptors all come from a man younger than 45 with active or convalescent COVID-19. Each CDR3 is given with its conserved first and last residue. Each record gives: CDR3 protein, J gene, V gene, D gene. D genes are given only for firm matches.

CDR3aa: CSVREITNTGELFF
j_gene: TRBJ2-2
v_gene: TRBV29-1
d_gene: -

CDR3aa: CAISDSAFTGELFF
j_gene: TRBJ2-2
v_gene: TRBV10-3
d_gene: -

CDR3aa: CASSDPSGRFYEQYF
j_gene: TRBJ2-7
v_gene: TRBV6-2/TRBV6-3
d_gene: TRBD2

CDR3aa: CASSLFRANEAFF
j_gene: TRBJ1-1
v_gene: TRBV7-9
d_gene: -

CDR3aa: CASSLRYADSTDTQYF
j_gene: TRBJ2-3
v_gene: TRBV5-6
d_gene: -

CDR3aa: CASSLDRGGGYTF
j_gene: TRBJ1-2
v_gene: TRBV28
d_gene: TRBD1

CDR3aa: CASSLAPGIEKLFF
j_gene: TRBJ1-4
v_gene: TRBV7-9
d_gene: -

CDR3aa: CASSEWHSYEQYF
j_gene: TRBJ2-7
v_gene: TRBV6-1
d_gene: -

CDR3aa: CAISEAREGNGYTF
j_gene: TRBJ1-2
v_gene: TRBV10-3
d_gene: -

CDR3aa: CASSIVAKLNNQPQHF
j_gene: TRBJ1-5
v_gene: TRBV19
d_gene: -

CDR3aa: CASSPGQGWNTEAFF
j_gene: TRBJ1-1
v_gene: TRBV27
d_gene: TRBD1

CDR3aa: CARSRPPGGDEKLFF
j_gene: TRBJ1-4
v_gene: TRBV4-1
d_gene: -

CDR3aa: CASSLYSSHWAGYTF
j_gene: TRBJ1-2
v_gene: TRBV27
d_gene: -

CDR3aa: CSASSALAGYTQYF
j_gene: TRBJ2-3
v_gene: TRBV20-1
d_gene: TRBD2

CDR3aa: CASSLGQGQTQYF
j_gene: TRBJ2-5
v_gene: TRBV6-2/TRBV6-3
d_gene: TRBD1

CDR3aa: CASSLVSSGANVLTF
j_gene: TRBJ2-6
v_gene: TRBV5-1
d_gene: -

CDR3aa: CARSLTRLAGSSTDTQYF
j_gene: TRBJ2-3
v_gene: TRBV7-5
d_gene: -

CDR3aa: CASSESLLGDTEAFF
j_gene: TRBJ1-1
v_gene: TRBV6-1
d_gene: -

CDR3aa: CASSQGGHRDGYTF
j_gene: TRBJ1-2
v_gene: TRBV4-2
d_gene: -

CDR3aa: CARRTSGSYNEQFF
j_gene: TRBJ2-1
v_gene: TRBV4-2
d_gene: TRBD2

CDR3aa: CASSSIAKNIQYF
j_gene: TRBJ2-4
v_gene: TRBV5-1
d_gene: -

CDR3aa: CAWSLLAGINEQFF
j_gene: TRBJ2-1
v_gene: TRBV30
d_gene: TRBD2

CDR3aa: CASSQDRDRRIRNTIYF
j_gene: TRBJ1-3
v_gene: TRBV3-1/TRBV3-2
d_gene: TRBD1

CDR3aa: CASSSPAGRTGELFF
j_gene: TRBJ2-2
v_gene: TRBV11-3
d_gene: TRBD2

CDR3aa: CASSQEGLAGPAYEQYF
j_gene: TRBJ2-7
v_gene: TRBV4-1
d_gene: TRBD2

CDR3aa: CASSFLEGTSKDIQYF
j_gene: TRBJ2-4
v_gene: TRBV28
d_gene: -